Below, 2 T cell receptor beta chains from the same sample are listed, as sequenced in a study of cytomegalovirus exposure and HLA in healthy donors. It was with 60 Vbeta and 13 Jbeta primers that the PCR ran. Here immunoSEQ multiplex PCR was the method, and the copy in TCRdb shows in-frame clones only, minus some. The sample lists roughly 140,000 clones, roughly a tenth seen once, with less than 2% in the top ten. Sequencing was done on a sample of PBMCs. These receptors all come from a male donor in good health and CMV-seronegative.

The chain links TRBV28 to TRBJ1-2; 9 nucleotides align to TRBD1. The CDR3 runs to 17 residues. Unmatched junction bases numbered 15, after V lost 5 bases and J lost 5 bases. In germline, CDR1 is MDHEN, CDR2 SYDVKM. The CDR3 nucleotides read TGTGCCAGCAGTCCTTACAGGGGGCGAAGTTCATATTATGGCTACACCTTC. Encoded protein: CASSPYRGRSSYYGYTF.

This clone was observed a few times. The rearrangement links TRBV19 to TRBJ2-1; 14 bases match TRBD2. CDR3 length equals 16 residues. In germline, CDR1 is LNHDA, CDR2 SQIVND (reference sequence). Trimming removed 4 bases from V and 6 bases from J; junction bases left unmatched: 5. In nucleotides, the CDR3 is TGTGCCAGTAGTACTTTGACTAGCGGGAGGGCCAATGAGCAGTTCTTC. Amino acids: CASSTLTSGRANEQFF.